The source of this T cell receptor (beta chain) is a study of low-dose radiotherapy and immunotherapy resistance in tumors. The wider study: Cyclophosphamide was given intravenously at 200 mg/m2 every two weeks, and each dose came one day before radiation and immunotherapy.

This clonotype was counted at least ten times. CDR1 is KGHSH, CDR2 LQKENI, per germline. The germline V and J ends were trimmed by 4 bases and 3 bases, with 13 bases remaining between them. The CDR3 runs 15 residues. As for time point: after trial treatment. Noted treatment: LDRT plus nivolumab, ipilimumab, low-dose cyclophosphamide and aspirin (RACIN trial). The therapy administered to donors comprised nivolumab, ipilimumab, aspirin, low-dose cyclophosphamide and low-dose radiotherapy. Alpha and beta chains were covered, as first-strand cDNA relied on TRAV- and TRBV-specific primers. TCR amplification ran 15 to 25 PCR cycles using constant-region and V-primer adapter primers. TCRdb recomputed calls from the reads with MiXCR, one row per CDR3 protein. The sample has about 39,000 distinct CDR3 sequences, about 20% seen once.

The clonotype was recovered from a female donor with ovarian cancer. The V call is TRBV18, the J call TRBJ2-1; TRBD1 might be the D (6 bases). The sample here was PBMCs, taken after low-dose radiotherapy plus immunotherapy. CDR3 amino acids: CASSLSGQHYNEQFF. The DNA of the CDR3 is TGTGCCAGCTCACTGTCCGGACAGCACTACAATGAGCAGTTCTTC.